One sample yielded the 3 T cell receptor beta chains listed below, sequenced in a study of CD8 T cells in ankylosing spondylitis. TCRdb passed the 5' RACE reads through MiXCR, listing each CDR3 protein once. The sample holds fewer than 550,000 distinct CDR3 sequences, about 5.7% seen once. Antigens for these TCRs are unknown. Study-level points and caveats: Eight highly homologous variants formed a TCR beta motif that appeared characteristic of ankylosing spondylitis blood.

The sequenced sample was blood, either unsorted or a sorted T cell fraction (not recorded which). The receptors stem from a male donor with ankylosing spondylitis.

Ten or more counts support this clonotype. The chain links TRBV2 to TRBJ2-3; perhaps TRBD2 as D (6 bases). Trimming cost V 10 bases and J 2 bases, with 16 bases left between them. The CDR3 has 14 residues. CDR1 and CDR2 (germline): SNHLY, FYNNEI. The CDR3 nucleotides read TGTGCCACCGGTTGGCGGGGCATCACAGATACGCAGTATTTT. It encodes CATGWRGITDTQYF.

This clonotype was recorded at least ten times. The V call is TRBV12-3 or TRBV12-4, the J call TRBJ1-1, with D possibly being TRBD1 (5 bases). The CDR3 covers 14 residues. Trimming left V 3 bases short and J 1 base short, with 9 bases between. The CDR3 sequence is CASSFNGGNTEAFF. The CDR3 nucleotides are TGTGCCAGCAGTTTTAACGGGGGGAACACTGAAGCTTTCTTT.

As concerns this clonotype: A clone one base away is much larger, so this may be a read error. This sequence joins TRBV20-1 and TRBJ2-1; the match to TRBD2 covers 7 bases. The CDR3 sequence is 14 residues long. CDR1 is DFQATT and CDR2 is SNEGSKA in the germline V gene (reference sequence). Unmatched junction bases numbered 8, after V lost 0 bases and J lost 9 bases. Written as DNA, the CDR3 is TGCAGTGCTAGAGACCCCGGGACTACCGGTGAGCAGTTCTTC. Its translation: CSARDPGTTGEQFF.